Listed below are T cell receptor beta chains from one sample, sequenced in a study of a mutant IDH1 vaccine in newly diagnosed glioma. These receptors are not linked to any known antigen. Repertoires were generated with immunoSEQ multiplex PCR, while TCRdb's copy carries only in-frame clones and drops some. The repertoire includes about 54,000 clones, about 80% of them detected once, and around 6.2% sits in the top ten. The material was PBMCs, obtained from a glioma patient whose treatment included an IDH1 peptide vaccine. These receptors were obtained from a man aged 40-50 years with glioma. CDR3s include the opening cysteine and the closing phenylalanine or tryptophan. Each record gives: D gene, J gene, V gene, clone size, CDR3 protein, CDR3 DNA. A D gene is named only where the DNA matches it firmly. A row's size may be missing; if present it is once, few, many or a size class.

TRBD1	TRBJ1-2	TRBV5-1	-	CASSFTGGYGYTF	TGCGCCAGCAGCTTTACAGGGGGCTATGGCTACACCTTC
-	TRBJ1-5	TRBV2	few	CASSAQGNQPQHF	TGTGCCAGCAGTGCTCAGGGTAATCAGCCCCAGCATTTT
-	TRBJ1-6	TRBV14	-	CASSQKGGNSPLHF	TGTGCCAGCAGCCAAAAGGGTGGGAATTCACCCCTCCACTTT
-	TRBJ1-1	TRBV5-4	-	CASSRSYTEAFF	TGTGCCAGCAGCAGGTCCTACACTGAAGCTTTCTTT
-	TRBJ2-3	TRBV16	-	CASSQSFFSTDTQYF	TGTGCCAGCAGCCAATCTTTCTTCAGCACAGATACGCAGTATTTT
-	TRBJ1-1	TRBV4-1	-	CASSQALAENTEAFF	TGCGCCAGCAGCCAAGCGTTGGCTGAGAACACTGAAGCTTTCTTT
-	TRBJ2-7	TRBV21-1	-	CASSMDRDIYEQYF	TGTGCCAGCAGTATGGACAGGGATATCTACGAGCAGTACTTC
-	TRBJ2-6	TRBV2	-	CASSQSPEGGANVLTF	TGTGCCAGCAGCCAATCACCCGAGGGGGGGGCCAACGTCCTGACTTTC
-	TRBJ2-3	TRBV29-1	-	CSVEVGWGREKDTQYF	TGCAGCGTTGAAGTTGGGTGGGGAAGGGAGAAAGATACGCAGTATTTT
-	TRBJ2-7	TRBV5-1	-	CASSLGPVLHF	TGCGCCAGCAGCTTGGGGCCAGTGCTCCACTTC
-	TRBJ2-5	TRBV2	-	CASSEGAAETQYF	TGTGCCAGCAGTGAAGGAGCTGCAGAGACCCAGTACTTC
-	TRBJ1-3	TRBV30	-	CAWSIISGNTIYF	TGTGCCTGGAGCATAATCTCTGGAAACACCATATATTTT
TRBD2	TRBJ2-5	TRBV7-2	-	CASSFGTSGGGETQYF	TGTGCCAGCAGCTTCGGGACTAGCGGGGGAGGAGAGACCCAGTACTTC
-	TRBJ2-1	TRBV2	once	CASSEQGGGFRMSRNNEQFF	TGTGCCAGCAGCGAACAGGGAGGGGGATTCCGGATGTCCAGGAACAATGAGCAGTTCTTC
-	TRBJ2-1	TRBV5-1	-	CASSLIRDEQFF	TGCGCCAGCAGCTTGATCAGGGACGAGCAGTTCTTC
-	TRBJ2-2	TRBV7-9	-	CATTGELFF	TGTGCCACCACCGGGGAGCTGTTTTTT
-	TRBJ2-5	TRBV5-1	-	CASSLALGFGETQYF	TGCGCCAGCAGCTTGGCCTTAGGTTTCGGAGAGACCCAGTACTTC
TRBD2	TRBJ2-4	TRBV6-1	-	CASSEQRGDIQYF	TGTGCCAGCAGTGAACAGCGGGGGGACATTCAGTACTTC
TRBD2	TRBJ2-7	TRBV30	-	CASQAGGQFEQYF	TGTGCCTCCCAGGCGGGGGGGCAATTCGAGCAGTACTTC
TRBD1	TRBJ1-6	TRBV7-6	-	CASSIGQGRGSPLHF	TGTGCCAGCAGCATAGGACAGGGAAGGGGTTCACCCCTCCACTTT
-	TRBJ2-7	TRBV6-6	-	CASSYSGLEYEQYF	TGTGCCAGCAGTTACTCGGGACTGGAGTACGAGCAGTACTTC
TRBD1	TRBJ1-1	TRBV5-1	-	CASSLEPDRVDTEAFF	TGCGCCAGCAGCTTGGAACCGGACAGGGTGGACACTGAAGCTTTCTTT
-	TRBJ1-2	TRBV29-1	few	CSVDIATGDGYTF	TGCAGCGTTGATATTGCGACAGGAGACGGCTACACCTTC
-	TRBJ2-3	TRBV5-1	-	CASAAGSTGAGDTQYF	TGCGCCAGCGCCGCGGGAAGCACGGGGGCCGGGGATACGCAGTATTTT
-	TRBJ2-1	TRBV10-3	once	CATALGRGLYNEQFF	TGTGCCACCGCCCTGGGGCGGGGGCTATACAATGAGCAGTTCTTC
-	TRBJ2-7	TRBV14	-	CASSLRGLSYEQYF	TGTGCCAGCAGCCTCAGGGGTCTTAGCTACGAGCAGTACTTC
-	TRBJ1-3	TRBV19	-	CASSRWTHFGSGNTIYF	TGTGCCAGTAGTAGATGGACCCATTTTGGCTCTGGAAACACCATATATTTT
-	TRBJ1-5	TRBV6-1	-	CASHPQGYGNQPQHF	TGTGCCAGCCATCCACAGGGCTATGGCAATCAGCCCCAGCATTTT
-	TRBJ2-5	TRBV14	-	CASSQERGSETQYF	TGTGCCAGCAGCCAAGAGAGGGGGTCAGAGACCCAGTACTTC
-	TRBJ2-5	TRBV9	-	CASSVGGANRQETQYF	TGTGCCAGCAGCGTAGGAGGGGCCAACCGCCAAGAGACCCAGTACTTC
-	TRBJ1-3	TRBV5-1	-	CASSLAGTGNTIYF	TGCGCCAGCAGCTTGGCGGGGACTGGAAACACCATATATTTT
-	TRBJ2-2	TRBV7-9	-	CASSEDGNTGELFF	TGTGCCAGCAGCGAGGACGGGAACACCGGGGAGCTGTTTTTT
-	TRBJ1-5	TRBV15	-	CATSSEVTGQPQHF	TGTGCCACCAGCTCCGAGGTAACAGGTCAGCCCCAGCATTTT
-	TRBJ2-7	TRBV2	-	CASSEEGGPSYEQYF	TGTGCCAGCAGTGAAGAGGGGGGACCTTCCTACGAGCAGTACTTC
TRBD1	TRBJ1-2	TRBV7-2	medium-sized	CASSSGQLYGYTF	TGTGCCAGCAGCTCGGGACAGCTCTATGGCTACACCTTC
TRBD2	TRBJ2-4	TRBV5-5	-	CASSLGVTGLRDIQYF	TGTGCCAGCAGCTTGGGAGTAACGGGACTACGTGACATTCAGTACTTC
-	TRBJ1-1	TRBV6-6	-	CASSSKGGSTEAFF	TGTGCCAGCAGTTCAAAAGGGGGGTCGACTGAAGCTTTCTTT
TRBD1	TRBJ2-7	TRBV30	once	CAWSGDRGSGEQYF	TGTGCCTGGAGTGGGGACAGGGGCTCGGGGGAGCAGTACTTC
TRBD1	TRBJ1-2	TRBV7-8	-	CASSPLGQEDYGYTF	TGTGCCAGCAGCCCCCTTGGACAGGAGGACTATGGCTACACCTTC
TRBD2	TRBJ2-3	TRBV2	-	CASSVQSGGTDTQYF	TGTGCCAGCAGTGTTCAAAGCGGGGGGACAGATACGCAGTATTTT
TRBD2	TRBJ2-1	TRBV11-2	-	CASSAVAGEGEQFF	TGTGCCAGCAGCGCCGTAGCGGGAGAAGGGGAGCAGTTCTTC